Sequencing of this TCR beta chain was carried out in a study of blood T cell repertoires in COVID-19. On the study more broadly: The origin of the acute and convalescent COVID-19 samples was the United States, Italy and Spain.

CDR3 size: 15 residues. Germline V CDR1 and CDR2: MGHRA, YSYEKL. As to this clone: A read error may account for a junction end that differs from germline.

Original processing notes: The assay estimated nucleated cells by amplifying reference gene primers. Here immunoSEQ multiplex PCR was the method, and the copy in TCRdb shows in-frame clones only, minus some. The DNA gave D and trimming, while V, J and clone size come from that table. The top ten clones hold roughly 8.5% of a sample with about 270,000 clones, roughly 86% of them seen once. Specimen: peripheral blood. This chain connects TRBV4-1 to TRBJ1-2; 7 bases agree with TRBD1. The clonotype comes from a man aged 40-50 years with active or convalescent COVID-19. As DNA, the CDR3 is TGCGCCAGCAGCCATGATCCGGGACAGAAAGTCGCGCTCTGCTTC. As protein: CASSHDPGQKVALCF.